This TCR beta chain was obtained from a study of cytomegalovirus exposure and HLA in healthy donors. PCR was performed using 60 Vbeta and 13 Jbeta primers. Profiled with immunoSEQ multiplex PCR; TCRdb holds only in-frame clones, not every one. The data contain 120,000 to 150,000 clones, under 80% of them singletons. As concerns this clone: Its antigen is unknown.

The CDR3 totals 17 residues. The V gene's germline CDR1 is SGDLS and CDR2 YYNGEE. The J segment lost 0 bases and the V segment lost 3 bases, leaving 8 bases of the junction unmatched. Study findings and constraints: Among TCR sequences, most were rare, though some public TCRs appeared in many donors. The availability of immune exposure information extended only to CMV serostatus. A missense variant in DCLRE1C was later tied to TCR beta V- and J-gene trimming.

The TCR sequence derives from a woman between 45 and 60 years old in good health and CMV-seropositive. The sequencing input was PBMCs. The chain carries TRBV9 and TRBJ2-3; 9 bases are shared with TRBD2. The chain's CDR3 is CASSARGGELSTDTQYF. In nucleotides, the CDR3 is TGTGCCAGCAGCGCCCGCGGGGGGGAGTTAAGCACAGATACGCAGTATTTT.